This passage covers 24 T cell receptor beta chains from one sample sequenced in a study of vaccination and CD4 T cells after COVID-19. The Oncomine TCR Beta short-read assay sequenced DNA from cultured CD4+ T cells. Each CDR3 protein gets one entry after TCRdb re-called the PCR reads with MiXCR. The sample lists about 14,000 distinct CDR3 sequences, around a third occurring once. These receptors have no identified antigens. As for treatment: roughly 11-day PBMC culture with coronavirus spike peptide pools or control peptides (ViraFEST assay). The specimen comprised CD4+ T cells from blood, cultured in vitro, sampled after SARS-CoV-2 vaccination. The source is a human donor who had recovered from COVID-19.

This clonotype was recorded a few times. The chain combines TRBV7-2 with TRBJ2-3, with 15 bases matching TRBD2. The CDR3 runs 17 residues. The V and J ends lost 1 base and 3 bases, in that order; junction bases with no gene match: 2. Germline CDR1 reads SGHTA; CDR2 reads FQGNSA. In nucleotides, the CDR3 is TGTGCCAGCAGCTTAGGTGGACTAGCGGGAGGGACAGATACGCAGTATTTT. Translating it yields CASSLGGLAGGTDTQYF.

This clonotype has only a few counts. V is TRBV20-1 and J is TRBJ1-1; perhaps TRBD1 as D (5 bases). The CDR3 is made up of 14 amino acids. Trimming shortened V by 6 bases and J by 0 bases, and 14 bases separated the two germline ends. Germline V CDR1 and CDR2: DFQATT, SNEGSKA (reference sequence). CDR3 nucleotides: TGCAGTGCCAAAGCCTGGGGGATGAACACTGAAGCTTTCTTT. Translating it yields CSAKAWGMNTEAFF.

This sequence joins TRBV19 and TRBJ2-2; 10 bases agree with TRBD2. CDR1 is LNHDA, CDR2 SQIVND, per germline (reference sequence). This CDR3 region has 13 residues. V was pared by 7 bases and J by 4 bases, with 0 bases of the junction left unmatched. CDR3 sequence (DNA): TGTGCCAGTAAGCGGGAGGGCACCGGGGAGCTGTTTTTT. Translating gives CASKREGTGELFF.

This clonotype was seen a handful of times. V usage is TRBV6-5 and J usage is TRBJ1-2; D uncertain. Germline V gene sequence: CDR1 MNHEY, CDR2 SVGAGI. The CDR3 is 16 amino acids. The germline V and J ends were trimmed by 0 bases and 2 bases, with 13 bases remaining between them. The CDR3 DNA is TGTGCCAGCAGTTACTCGATGGGCCGGTTGAACTATGGCTACACCTTC. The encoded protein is CASSYSMGRLNYGYTF.

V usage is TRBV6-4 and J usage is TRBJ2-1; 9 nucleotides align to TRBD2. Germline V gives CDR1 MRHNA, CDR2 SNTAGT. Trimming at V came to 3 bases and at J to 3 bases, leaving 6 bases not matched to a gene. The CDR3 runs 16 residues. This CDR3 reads CASSEVSSGSYNEQFF. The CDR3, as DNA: TGTGCCAGCAGTGAAGTGAGTAGCGGGAGCTACAATGAGCAGTTCTTC.

This CDR3 is CASSLATLAGGLTDTQYF. CDR3 nucleotides: TGTGCCAGCAGCTTAGCGACCTTAGCGGGAGGGTTAACAGATACGCAGTATTTT. The chain joins TRBV7-2 to TRBJ2-3, with 11 bases matching TRBD2. V was clipped by 0 bases and J by 3 bases; unmatched bases: 8. The CDR3 sequence is 18 residues long. The germline CDR1 and CDR2 sequences are SGHTA and FQGNSA.

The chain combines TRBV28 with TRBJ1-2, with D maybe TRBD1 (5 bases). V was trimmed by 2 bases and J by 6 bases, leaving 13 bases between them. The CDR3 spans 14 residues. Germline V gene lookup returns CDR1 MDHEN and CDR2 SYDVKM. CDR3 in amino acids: CASSLGAELDGYTF. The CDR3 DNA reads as TGTGCCAGCAGTTTAGGGGCGGAATTGGATGGCTACACCTTC.

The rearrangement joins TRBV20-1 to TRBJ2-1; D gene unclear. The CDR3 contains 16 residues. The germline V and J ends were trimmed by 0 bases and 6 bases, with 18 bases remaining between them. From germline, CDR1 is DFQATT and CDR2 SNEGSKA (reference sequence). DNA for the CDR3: TGCAGTGCTAGAGATCTCTTCGCGCGAGAGATCAATGAGCAGTTCTTC. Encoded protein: CSARDLFAREINEQFF.

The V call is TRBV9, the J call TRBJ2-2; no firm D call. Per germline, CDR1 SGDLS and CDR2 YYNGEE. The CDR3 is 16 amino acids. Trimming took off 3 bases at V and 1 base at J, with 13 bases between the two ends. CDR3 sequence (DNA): TGTGCCAGCAGCGGGAACGGACGGAAGAACACCGGGGAGCTGTTTTTT. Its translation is CASSGNGRKNTGELFF. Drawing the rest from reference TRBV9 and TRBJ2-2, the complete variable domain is DSGVTQTPKHLITATGQRVTLRCSPRSGDLSVYWYQQSLDQGLQFLIQYYNGEERAKGNILERFSAQQFPDLHSELNLSSLELGDSALYFCASSGNGRKNTGELFFGEGSRLTVL.

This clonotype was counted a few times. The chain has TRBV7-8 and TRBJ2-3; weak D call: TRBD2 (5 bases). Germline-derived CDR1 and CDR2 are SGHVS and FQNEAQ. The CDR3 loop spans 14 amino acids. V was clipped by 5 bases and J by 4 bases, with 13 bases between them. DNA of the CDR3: TGTGCCAGCAGCGGTAGCGCCTGGGCAGATACGCAGTATTTT. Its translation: CASSGSAWADTQYF.

The chain's CDR3 is CASSLALNTEAFF. Here the CDR3 DNA reads TGCGCCAGCAGCTTGGCCCTGAACACTGAAGCTTTCTTT. The rearrangement links TRBV5-1 to TRBJ1-1, with no clear D. The V and J ends lost 0 bases and 0 bases respectively, with 3 bases between them. The CDR3 sequence is 13 residues long. The germline gives CDR1 SGHRS, CDR2 YFSETQ.

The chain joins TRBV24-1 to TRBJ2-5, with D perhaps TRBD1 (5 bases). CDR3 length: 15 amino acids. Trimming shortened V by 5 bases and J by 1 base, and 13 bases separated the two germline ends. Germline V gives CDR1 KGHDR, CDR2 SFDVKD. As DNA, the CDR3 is TGTGCCACCAGTGGCCAGGGCTCCCTCCAAGAGACCCAGTACTTC. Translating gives CATSGQGSLQETQYF.

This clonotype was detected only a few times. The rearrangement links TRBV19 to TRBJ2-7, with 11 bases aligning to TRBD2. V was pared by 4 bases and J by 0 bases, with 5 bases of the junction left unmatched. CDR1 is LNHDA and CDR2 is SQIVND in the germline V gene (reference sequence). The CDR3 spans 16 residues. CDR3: CASSTLAGGSSYEQYF. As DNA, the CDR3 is TGTGCCAGTAGTACCCTAGCGGGGGGCAGCTCCTACGAGCAGTACTTC.

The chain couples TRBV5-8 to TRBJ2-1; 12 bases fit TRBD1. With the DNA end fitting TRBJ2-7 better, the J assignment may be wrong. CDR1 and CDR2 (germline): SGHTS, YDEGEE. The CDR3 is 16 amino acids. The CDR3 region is CASSYRDRGLRREQYF. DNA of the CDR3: TGTGCCAGCAGTTACCGGGACAGGGGGCTACGTCGCGAGCAGTACTTC.

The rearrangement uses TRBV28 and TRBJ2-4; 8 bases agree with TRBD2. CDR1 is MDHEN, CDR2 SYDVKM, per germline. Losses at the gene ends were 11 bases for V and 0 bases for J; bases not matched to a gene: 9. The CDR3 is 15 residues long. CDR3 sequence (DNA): TGTGCCGTGGCCAGCGGGAGTGTAGCCAAAAACATTCAGTACTTC. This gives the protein CAVASGSVAKNIQYF.

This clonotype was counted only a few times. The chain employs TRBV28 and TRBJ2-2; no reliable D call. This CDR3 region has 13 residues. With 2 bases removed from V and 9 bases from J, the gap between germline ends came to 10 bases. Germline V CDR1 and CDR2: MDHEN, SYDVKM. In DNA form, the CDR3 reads TGTGCCAGCAGTTTAGGATCCACTTGGGAGCTGTTTTTT. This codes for CASSLGSTWELFF. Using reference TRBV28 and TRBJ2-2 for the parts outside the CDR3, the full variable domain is DVKVTQSSRYLVKRTGEKVFLECVQDMDHENMFWYRQDPGLGLRLIYFSYDVKMKEKGDIPEGYSVSREKKERFSLILESASTNQTSMYLCASSLGSTWELFFGEGSRLTVL.

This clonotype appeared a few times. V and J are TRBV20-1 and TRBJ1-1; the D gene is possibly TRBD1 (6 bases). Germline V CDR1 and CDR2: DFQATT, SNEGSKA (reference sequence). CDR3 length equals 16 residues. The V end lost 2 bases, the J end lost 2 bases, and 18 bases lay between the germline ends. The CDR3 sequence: CSARRGGGIGNTEAFF. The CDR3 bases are TGCAGTGCTAGAAGAGGGGGGGGGATTGGTAACACTGAAGCTTTCTTT.

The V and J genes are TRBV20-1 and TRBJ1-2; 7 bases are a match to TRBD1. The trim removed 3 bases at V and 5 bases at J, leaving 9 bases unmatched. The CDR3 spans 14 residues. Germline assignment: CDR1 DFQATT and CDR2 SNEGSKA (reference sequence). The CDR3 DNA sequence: TGCAGTGCTAGCGCCACAGGGGCTCGGTATGGCTACACCTTC. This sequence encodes CSASATGARYGYTF.

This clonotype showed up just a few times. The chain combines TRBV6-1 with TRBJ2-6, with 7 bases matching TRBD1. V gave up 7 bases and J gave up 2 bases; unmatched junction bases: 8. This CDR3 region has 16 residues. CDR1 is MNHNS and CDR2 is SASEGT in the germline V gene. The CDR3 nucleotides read TGTGCCAGCACTCAGCTTCAGGGGGCTGGGGCCAACGTCCTGACTTTC. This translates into CASTQLQGAGANVLTF.

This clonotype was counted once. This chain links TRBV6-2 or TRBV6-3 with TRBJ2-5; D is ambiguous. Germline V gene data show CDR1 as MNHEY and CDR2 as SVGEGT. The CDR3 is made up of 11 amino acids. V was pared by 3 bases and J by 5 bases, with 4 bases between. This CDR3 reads CASSYPETQYF. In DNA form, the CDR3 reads TGTGCCAGCAGTTATCCTGAGACCCAGTACTTC.

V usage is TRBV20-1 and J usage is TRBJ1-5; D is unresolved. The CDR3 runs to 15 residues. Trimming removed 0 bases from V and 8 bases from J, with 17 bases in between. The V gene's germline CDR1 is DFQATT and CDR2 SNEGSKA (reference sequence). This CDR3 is CSARDLVAKGEPQHF. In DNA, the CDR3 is TGCAGTGCTAGAGATCTAGTCGCCAAGGGAGAGCCCCAGCATTTT.

CDR3 protein: CASSLGILGTEAFF. The CDR3 DNA sequence: TGTGCCAGCAGCTTAGGAATCCTGGGCACTGAAGCTTTCTTT. The V and J genes are TRBV7-9 and TRBJ1-1; D is undetermined. This CDR3 has 14 amino acids. V was cut by 1 base and J by 4 bases, with 10 bases left in between. CDR1 is SEHNR and CDR2 is FQNEAQ in the germline V gene (reference sequence).

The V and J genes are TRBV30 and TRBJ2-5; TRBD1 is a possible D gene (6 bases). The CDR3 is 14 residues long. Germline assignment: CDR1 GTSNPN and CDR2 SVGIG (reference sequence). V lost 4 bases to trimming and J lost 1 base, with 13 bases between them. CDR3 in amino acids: CAWNRDRFQETQYF. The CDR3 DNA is TGTGCCTGGAATAGAGACAGGTTCCAAGAGACCCAGTACTTC.

The CDR3 nucleotides read TGCGCCAGCAGCCAAGAGCTCAGGGGCCAAGAGACCCAGTACTTC. Translated: CASSQELRGQETQYF. The chain links TRBV4-3 to TRBJ2-5, with D possibly being TRBD1 (6 bases). CDR1 LGHNA and CDR2 YSLEER come from the germline V gene. There are 15 residues in the CDR3. Trimming cost V 0 bases and J 1 base, with 9 bases left between them.